The rows below give T cell receptor beta chains drawn from one sample of a study of CD4 T cell repertoires in COVID-19. The repertoire was sequenced with immunoSEQ multiplex PCR; TCRdb's copy has only in-frame clones and lacks some. This repertoire shows approximately 75,000 clones, about 83% found once; its top ten account for roughly 0.58%. This specimen was CD4+ T cells from peripheral blood, taken after recovery from COVID-19. The origin of the receptors is a human donor who had COVID-19. Each CDR3 is given with its conserved first and last residue. The D gene is left open where the match is weak. A row's size may be missing; if present it is once, few, many or a size class.

>TRBV11-3|-|TRBD1|TRBJ2-2
CASSATGADTGELFF
TGTGCCAGCAGCGCAACAGGGGCGGACACCGGGGAGCTGTTTTTT
>TRBV19|few|-|TRBJ1-5
CASSIQGGQPQHF
TGTGCCAGTAGTATACAAGGGGGGCAGCCCCAGCATTTT
>TRBV18|-|-|TRBJ1-2
CASSPRPNYGYTF
TGTGCCAGCTCACCACGGCCCAACTATGGCTACACCTTC
>TRBV30|-|TRBD2|TRBJ2-3
CAWSPGLAELTDTQYF
TGTGCCTGGAGTCCGGGACTAGCGGAACTCACAGATACGCAGTATTTT
>TRBV5-4|-|TRBD1|TRBJ1-2
CASSFFDRAGGYTF
TGTGCCAGCAGCTTCTTTGACAGGGCCGGCGGCTACACCTTC
>TRBV6-1|-|-|TRBJ2-3
CASSESTADTQYF
TGTGCCAGCAGTGAATCTACCGCAGATACGCAGTATTTT
>TRBV19|-|-|TRBJ1-6
CASKPAEANSPLHF
TGTGCCAGTAAACCCGCAGAGGCTAATTCACCCCTCCACTTT
>TRBV7-8|once|-|TRBJ1-1
CASRDNGVRSAFF
TGTGCCAGCAGAGATAATGGGGTTAGGTCGGCTTTCTTT
>TRBV18|-|-|TRBJ2-2
CASSPEGAGGELFF
TGTGCCAGCTCACCGGAGGGAGCAGGAGGGGAGCTGTTTTTT
>TRBV7-2|once|-|TRBJ2-3
CASSLAPSGSTDTQYF
TGTGCCAGCAGCTTAGCGCCAAGCGGCAGCACAGATACGCAGTATTTT